Presented here are 28 T cell receptor beta chains from one specimen sequenced in a study of shared clonotypes between healthy human individuals. The protocol was immunoSEQ multiplex PCR, while the TCRdb copy is restricted to in-frame clones and leaves out a portion. Of some 2,000,000 clones in the sample, almost 96% are singletons; the top ten hold around 0.13%. The sample was naive CD4+ T cells sorted from blood. Documented subset: CD45RA+ positively selected. All receptors come from a man between 18 and 35 years old in good health.

The chain combines TRBV6-5 with TRBJ2-1; D perhaps matches TRBD2 (5 bases). V lost 10 bases, J lost 3 bases, and 7 bases lay in between. The CDR3 covers 11 residues. Germline V gives CDR1 MNHEY, CDR2 SVGAGI. The CDR3 loop reads CATRGYNEQFF. Written as DNA, the CDR3 is TGTGCCACCCGGGGCTACAATGAGCAGTTCTTC.

The V and J genes are TRBV30 and TRBJ1-6; 10 positions agree with TRBD1. The CDR3 extends over 14 amino acids. Germline trimming cut 7 bases from V and 5 bases from J; bases unmatched to any gene: 5. Per the germline V gene, CDR1 is GTSNPN and CDR2 is SVGIG (reference sequence). CDR3 bases: TGTGCCTTACAGGGGACAGGGGATAATTCACCCCTCCACTTT. Protein product: CALQGTGDNSPLHF.

The chain combines TRBV13 with TRBJ2-7; 7 nucleotides align to TRBD1. The germline V gene has CDR1 PRHDT and CDR2 FYEKMQ (reference sequence). The CDR3 consists of 15 residues. Trimming at V came to 5 bases and at J to 6 bases, leaving 13 bases not matched to a gene. The CDR3 is CASSPRRTGRGEQYF. DNA of the CDR3: TGTGCCAGCAGCCCACGTCGGACAGGAAGAGGCGAGCAGTACTTC.

The chain is built from TRBV6-5 and TRBJ2-7; tentatively, D is TRBD2 (5 bases). The length of the CDR3 is 13 residues. Trimming removed 8 bases from V and 6 bases from J, with 17 bases in between. Per the germline V gene, CDR1 is MNHEY and CDR2 is SVGAGI. This CDR3 is CASLPGFGSEQYF. Here the CDR3 DNA reads TGTGCCAGCCTTCCGGGATTCGGGTCCGAGCAGTACTTC.

CDR3 region: CASSLILASGEQYF. The CDR3 nucleotides are TGTGCCAGCAGCTTAATACTAGCTAGCGGCGAGCAGTACTTC. The rearrangement uses TRBV7-6 and TRBJ2-7; 7 nucleotides align to TRBD2. CDR3 length: 14 residues. V was clipped by 2 bases and J by 6 bases; unmatched bases: 7. Germline V gene data show CDR1 as SGHVS and CDR2 as FNYEAQ.

The J gene is TRBJ1-6, the V gene TRBV19; 10 bases map to TRBD1. The CDR3 spans 18 residues. The germline V gene has CDR1 LNHDA and CDR2 SQIVND (reference sequence). V was clipped by 5 bases and J by 0 bases; unmatched bases: 7. The chain's CDR3 is CASSLGQGGSSYNSPLHF. In DNA, the CDR3 is TGTGCCAGTAGTCTCGGACAGGGGGGCAGCTCCTATAATTCACCCCTCCACTTT.

The rearrangement uses TRBV30 and TRBJ2-1; 8 bases fit TRBD1. The CDR3 is 12 amino acids. V gave up 8 bases and J gave up 8 bases; unmatched junction bases: 8. Germline CDR1 GTSNPN, CDR2 SVGIG (reference sequence). CDR3 protein: CAGRQGKDEQFF. For the CDR3, the DNA is TGTGCCGGCCGACAGGGGAAGGATGAGCAGTTCTTC.

The chain joins TRBV2 to TRBJ2-4, with D tentatively TRBD1 (5 bases). The V gene lost 8 bases and the J gene lost 4 bases, with 18 bases spanning the gap. The CDR3 contains 15 residues. The V gene's germline CDR1 is SNHLY and CDR2 FYNNEI. This CDR3 is CASGKGSGAKNIQYF. As DNA, the CDR3 is TGTGCCAGCGGGAAGGGGTCCGGAGCTAAAAACATTCAGTACTTC.

The chain has TRBV5-5 and TRBJ2-5; 9 positions agree with TRBD2. Trimming took 4 bases from V and 7 from J; bases not matched to a gene: 8. There are 14 residues in the CDR3. Germline loops: CDR1 SGHKS, CDR2 YYEKEE (reference sequence). The CDR3: CASSRLAGSGTQYF. CDR3 DNA: TGTGCCAGCAGCCGCCTAGCGGGGAGCGGGACCCAGTACTTC.

The chain carries TRBV5-4 and TRBJ2-7; D might be TRBD2 (5 bases). The CDR3 has 14 amino acids. The germline gives CDR1 SGHNT, CDR2 YYREEE (reference sequence). V dropped 0 bases and J dropped 2 bases, with 9 bases sitting between them. DNA for the CDR3: TGTGCCAGCAGCTTGGCCTCGCGGGCCTACGAGCAGTACTTC. This gives the protein CASSLASRAYEQYF.

DNA for the CDR3: TGTGCCATCAGTGCCCTGACAGGGAACTATGGCTACACCTTC. This gives the protein CAISALTGNYGYTF. The V call is TRBV10-3, the J call TRBJ1-2; the match to TRBD1 covers 7 bases. This CDR3 spans 14 amino acids. V was pared by 4 bases and J by 2 bases, with 4 bases of the junction left unmatched. Germline CDR1 and CDR2: ENHRY and SYGVKD.

V gene TRBV6-1 combines with J gene TRBJ1-5; no reliable D call. Trimming stripped 6 bases from V and 0 bases from J, with 6 bases between. The CDR3 has 13 amino acids. Germline-derived CDR1 and CDR2 are MNHNS and SASEGT. As DNA, the CDR3 is TGTGCCAGCAGGCTGTATAGCAATCAGCCCCAGCATTTT. Its translation: CASRLYSNQPQHF.

The V and J genes are TRBV7-2 and TRBJ2-4, with TRBD2 as a possible D gene (5 bases). The CDR3 has 17 amino acids. Per the germline V gene, CDR1 is SGHTA and CDR2 is FQGNSA. Trimming left V 0 bases short and J 1 base short, with 13 bases between. Here the CDR3 DNA reads TGTGCCAGCAGCTTAGCATCGGGATTTGTCGCCAAAAACATTCAGTACTTC. As protein: CASSLASGFVAKNIQYF.

In regard to this clone: Within the sample, other DNA sequences also encode this same CDR3. This chain links TRBV5-1 with TRBJ1-1; TRBD1 matches 9 bases. The CDR3 length is 14 residues. Germline lookup yields CDR1 SGHRS and CDR2 YFSETQ. Losses at the gene ends were 4 bases for V and 5 bases for J; bases not matched to a gene: 6. CDR3 sequence reads: CASSPGTGRTEAFF. CDR3 nucleotides: TGCGCCAGCAGCCCCGGGACAGGGAGAACTGAAGCTTTCTTT.

This chain links TRBV30 with TRBJ2-7; D remains unclear. The CDR3 length is 11 residues. The germline V gene has CDR1 GTSNPN and CDR2 SVGIG (reference sequence). V lost 4 bases and J 8 bases, leaving 12 bases between the germline ends. CDR3 sequence: CAWNYLTKQYF. Written as DNA, the CDR3 is TGTGCCTGGAACTATCTGACGAAGCAGTACTTC.

The genes are TRBV2 and TRBJ2-7; D not certain. The CDR3 covers 16 residues. V was trimmed by 7 bases and J by 0 bases, leaving 19 bases between them. The germline CDR1 and CDR2 sequences are SNHLY and FYNNEI. CDR3 nucleotide sequence: TGTGCCAGCAACCTATACAGCTTATTGAGCTCCTACGAGCAGTACTTC. This codes for CASNLYSLLSSYEQYF.

This sequence joins TRBV4-1 and TRBJ1-3, with D perhaps matching TRBD1 (5 bases). The germline V gene has CDR1 MGHRA and CDR2 YSYEKL. The V and J ends lost 7 bases and 0 bases respectively, with 16 bases between them. The CDR3 loop spans 16 amino acids. In DNA, the CDR3 is TGCGCCAGCACCCTGTGGGGGTCCGACTCTGGAAACACCATATATTTT. Residues: CASTLWGSDSGNTIYF.

This clone came up once. The rearrangement uses TRBV5-1 and TRBJ2-3, with 9 nucleotides matching TRBD2. This CDR3 is 16 amino acids long. Losses at the gene ends were 0 bases for V and 3 bases for J; bases not matched to a gene: 5. Germline-derived CDR1 and CDR2 are SGHRS and YFSETQ. The CDR3 sequence: CASSLDGGRGTDTQYF. In DNA, the CDR3 is TGCGCCAGCAGCTTGGATGGCGGGAGGGGGACAGATACGCAGTATTTT.

The rearrangement links TRBV5-1 to TRBJ1-6, with D perhaps TRBD1 (6 bases). The CDR3 is 14 residues long. CDR1 SGHRS and CDR2 YFSETQ come from the germline V gene. Trimming stripped 4 bases from V and 3 bases from J, with 8 bases between. The CDR3 protein is CASSPDSYNSPLHF. The CDR3 nucleotides read TGCGCCAGCAGCCCGGACAGCTATAATTCACCCCTCCACTTT.

V gene TRBV5-5 combines with J gene TRBJ2-5; D is uncertain. The germline V gene has CDR1 SGHKS and CDR2 YYEKEE (reference sequence). The CDR3 spans 13 residues. With 4 bases removed from V and 5 bases from J, the gap between germline ends came to 12 bases. The CDR3 loop reads CASSANMVETQYF. The CDR3 DNA reads as TGTGCCAGCAGCGCCAATATGGTGGAGACCCAGTACTTC.

CDR3: CASSIDRSGIKYNSPLHF. In DNA, the CDR3 is TGTGCCAGTAGTATAGACAGATCCGGGATAAAATATAATTCACCCCTCCACTTT. The V gene is TRBV19, the J gene TRBJ1-6, with D unclear. The CDR3 is 18 amino acids. The germline gives CDR1 LNHDA, CDR2 SQIVND (reference sequence). V was cut by 0 bases and J by 4 bases, with 16 bases left in between.

About this clone: At the DNA level, this CDR3 is encoded by other sequences in the same sample as well. V is TRBV18 and J is TRBJ2-5, with D perhaps matching TRBD2 (6 bases). Per the germline V gene, CDR1 is KGHSH and CDR2 is LQKENI. This CDR3 is 13 amino acids long. V lost 3 bases to trimming and J lost 4 bases, with 9 bases between them. The CDR3 loop reads CASSPLGGETQYF. The CDR3 bases are TGTGCCAGCTCACCTCTGGGGGGAGAGACCCAGTACTTC.

The chain employs TRBV6-5 and TRBJ1-2, with D perhaps TRBD1 (6 bases). V was clipped by 6 bases and J by 8 bases, with 13 bases between them. The CDR3 is 12 amino acids. Germline V lookup: CDR1 MNHEY, CDR2 SVGAGI. Here the CDR3 DNA reads TGTGCCAGCAGAGTAACAGGGATGGGCTACACCTTC. It is translated as CASRVTGMGYTF.

The rearrangement joins TRBV2 to TRBJ2-5; TRBD1 is a possible D gene (5 bases). Trimming shortened V by 6 bases and J by 1 base, and 12 bases separated the two germline ends. CDR1 is SNHLY, CDR2 FYNNEI, per germline. The CDR3 has 14 residues. This chain's CDR3 is CASSSDRSQETQYF. The CDR3 bases are TGTGCCAGCAGCTCCGACAGAAGCCAAGAGACCCAGTACTTC. The whole variable domain, remainder taken from reference TRBV2 and TRBJ2-5, is EPEVTQTPSHQVTQMGQEVILRCVPISNHLYFYWYRQILGQKVEFLVSFYNNEISEKSEIFDDQFSVERPDGSNFTLKIRSTKLEDSAMYFCASSSDRSQETQYFGPGTRLLVL.

The chain couples TRBV10-3 to TRBJ1-1, with TRBD1 identical over 7 bases. V trimming: 5 bases; J trimming: 3 bases; junction bases outside the gene matches: 6. The CDR3 extends over 14 amino acids. Germline CDR1 and CDR2: ENHRY and SYGVKD. Here the CDR3 reads CAISIRDSHTEAFF. As DNA, the CDR3 is TGTGCCATCAGTATCCGGGACAGCCACACTGAAGCTTTCTTT.

CDR3 sequence: CASSYERGRSYEQYF. The CDR3, as DNA: TGCGCCAGCAGCTACGAGCGGGGTCGCTCCTACGAGCAGTACTTC. V and J are TRBV5-1 and TRBJ2-7; 7 bases line up with TRBD2. Germline V gene lookup returns CDR1 SGHRS and CDR2 YFSETQ. Trimming removed 3 bases from V and 0 bases from J; junction bases left unmatched: 6. This CDR3 has 15 residues.

As concerns this clone: Other DNA sequences in the sample encode the same CDR3. The chain combines TRBV6-1 with TRBJ1-5; 8 nucleotides match TRBD1. The J segment lost 4 bases and the V segment lost 6 bases, leaving 2 bases of the junction unmatched. The CDR3 length is 13 residues. Germline V lookup: CDR1 MNHNS, CDR2 SASEGT. Written as DNA, the CDR3 is TGTGCCAGCAGGGACAGGGATAATCAGCCCCAGCATTTT. Its protein is CASRDRDNQPQHF.

This rearrangement joins TRBV4-1 to TRBJ1-5; TRBD1 matches 7 bases. Losses at the gene ends were 0 bases for V and 7 bases for J; bases not matched to a gene: 6. Per germline, CDR1 MGHRA and CDR2 YSYEKL. This CDR3 region has 15 residues. The CDR3 loop is CASSQDTGARQPQHF. For the CDR3, the DNA is TGCGCCAGCAGCCAAGATACAGGGGCTCGGCAGCCCCAGCATTTT.